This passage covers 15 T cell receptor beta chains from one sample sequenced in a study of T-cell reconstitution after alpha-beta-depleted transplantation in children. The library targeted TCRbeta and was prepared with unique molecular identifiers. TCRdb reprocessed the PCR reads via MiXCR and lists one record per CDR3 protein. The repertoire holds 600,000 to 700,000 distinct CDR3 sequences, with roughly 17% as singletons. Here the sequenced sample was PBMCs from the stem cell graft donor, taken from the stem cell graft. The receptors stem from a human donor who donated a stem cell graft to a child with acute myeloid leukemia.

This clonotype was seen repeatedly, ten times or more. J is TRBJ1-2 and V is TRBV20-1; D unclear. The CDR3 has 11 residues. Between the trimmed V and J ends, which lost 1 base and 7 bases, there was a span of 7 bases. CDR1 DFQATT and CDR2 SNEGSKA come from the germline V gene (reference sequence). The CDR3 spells CSARGGTGYTF. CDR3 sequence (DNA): TGCAGTGCTAGAGGGGGAACTGGCTACACCTTC.

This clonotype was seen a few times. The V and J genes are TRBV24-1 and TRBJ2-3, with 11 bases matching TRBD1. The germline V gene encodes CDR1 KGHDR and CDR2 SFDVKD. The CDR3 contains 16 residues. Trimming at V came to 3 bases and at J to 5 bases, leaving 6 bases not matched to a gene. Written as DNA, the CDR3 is TGTGCCACCAGTGATCCGGACAGGGGGCATGGAGATACGCAGTATTTT. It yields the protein CATSDPDRGHGDTQYF.

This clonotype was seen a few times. CDR3 coding DNA: TGTGCCAGACCCCGACCGGGCCCCTACGAGCAGTACGTC. Protein sequence: CARPRPGPYEQYV. V and J are TRBV12-3 or TRBV12-4 and TRBJ2-7; D is ambiguous. This CDR3 is 13 amino acids long. V was pared by 9 bases and J by 2 bases, with 14 bases between.

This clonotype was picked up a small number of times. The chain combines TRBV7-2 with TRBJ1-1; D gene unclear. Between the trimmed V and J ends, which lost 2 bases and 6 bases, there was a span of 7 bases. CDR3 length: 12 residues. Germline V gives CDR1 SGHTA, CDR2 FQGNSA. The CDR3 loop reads CASSLRVPEAFF. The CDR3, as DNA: TGTGCCAGCAGCTTAAGGGTCCCTGAAGCTTTCTTT.

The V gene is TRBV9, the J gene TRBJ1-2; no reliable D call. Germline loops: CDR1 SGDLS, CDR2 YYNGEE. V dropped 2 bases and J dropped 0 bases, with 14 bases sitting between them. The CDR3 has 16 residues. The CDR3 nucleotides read TGTGCCAGCAGCGTTGGTCCAGACCCAGCTAACTATGGCTACACCTTC. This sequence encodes CASSVGPDPANYGYTF.

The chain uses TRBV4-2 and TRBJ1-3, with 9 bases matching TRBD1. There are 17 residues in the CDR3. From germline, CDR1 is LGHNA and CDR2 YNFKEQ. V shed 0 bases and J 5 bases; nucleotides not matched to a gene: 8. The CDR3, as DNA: TGTGCCAGCAGCCAAGATTCTCGGACAGGGGCGAGAAACACCATATATTTT. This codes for CASSQDSRTGARNTIYF.

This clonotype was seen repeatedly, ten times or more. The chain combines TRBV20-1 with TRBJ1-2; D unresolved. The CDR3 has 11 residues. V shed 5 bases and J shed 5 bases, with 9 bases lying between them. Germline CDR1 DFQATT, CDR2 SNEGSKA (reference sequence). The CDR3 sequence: CSASDGYGYTF. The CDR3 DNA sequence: TGCAGTGCTTCGGACGGATATGGCTACACCTTC.

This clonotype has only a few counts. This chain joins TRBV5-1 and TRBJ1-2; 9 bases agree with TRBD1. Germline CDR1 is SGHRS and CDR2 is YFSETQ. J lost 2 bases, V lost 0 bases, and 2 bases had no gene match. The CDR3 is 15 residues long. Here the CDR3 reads CASSLAGQGNYGYTF. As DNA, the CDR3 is TGCGCCAGCAGCTTGGCGGGACAGGGCAACTATGGCTACACCTTC.

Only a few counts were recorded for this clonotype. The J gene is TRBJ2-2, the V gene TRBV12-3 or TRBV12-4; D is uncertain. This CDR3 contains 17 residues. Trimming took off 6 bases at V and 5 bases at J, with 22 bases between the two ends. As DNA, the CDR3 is TGTGCCAGCAGCCCACCCATAGGGCGCCCGAGGACCGGGGAGCTGTTTTTT. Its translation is CASSPPIGRPRTGELFF.

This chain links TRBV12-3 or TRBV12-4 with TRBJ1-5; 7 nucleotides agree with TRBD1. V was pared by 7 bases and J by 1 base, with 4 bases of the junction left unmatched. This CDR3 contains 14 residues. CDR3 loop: CASTRQGSNQPQHF. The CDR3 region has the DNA TGTGCCAGCACCCGACAGGGAAGCAATCAGCCCCAGCATTTT.

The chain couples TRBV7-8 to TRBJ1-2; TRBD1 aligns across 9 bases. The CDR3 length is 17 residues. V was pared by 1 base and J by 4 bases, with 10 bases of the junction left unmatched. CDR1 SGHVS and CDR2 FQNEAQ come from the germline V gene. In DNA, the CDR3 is TGTGCCAGCAGCTTAGGCCAACAGGGGGCAAAGATCTATGGCTACACCTTC. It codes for CASSLGQQGAKIYGYTF.

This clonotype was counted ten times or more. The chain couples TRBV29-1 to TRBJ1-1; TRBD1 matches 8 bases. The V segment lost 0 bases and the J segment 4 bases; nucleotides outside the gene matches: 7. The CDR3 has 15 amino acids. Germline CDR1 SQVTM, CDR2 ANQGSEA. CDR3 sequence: CSVEDRTGRSTEAFF. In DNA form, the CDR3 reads TGCAGCGTTGAAGATCGGACAGGGCGAAGCACTGAAGCTTTCTTT.

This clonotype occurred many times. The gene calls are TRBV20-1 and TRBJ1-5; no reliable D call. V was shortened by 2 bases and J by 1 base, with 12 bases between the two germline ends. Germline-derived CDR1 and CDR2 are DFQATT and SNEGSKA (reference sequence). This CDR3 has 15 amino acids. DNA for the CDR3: TGCAGTGCTAGACCCGACGGGAGGAGCAATCAGCCCCAGCATTTT. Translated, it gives CSARPDGRSNQPQHF.

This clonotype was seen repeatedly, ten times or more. The CDR3 nucleotides are TGTGCCAGCAGCCCTAACCCCCGACTAGCGGGGCTCTACAATGAGCAGTTCTTC. Its translation is CASSPNPRLAGLYNEQFF. V and J are TRBV7-8 and TRBJ2-1; 11 nucleotides agree with TRBD2. CDR3 length: 18 amino acids. Germline V gene sequence: CDR1 SGHVS, CDR2 FQNEAQ. The J segment lost 3 bases and the V segment lost 5 bases, leaving 12 bases of the junction unmatched.

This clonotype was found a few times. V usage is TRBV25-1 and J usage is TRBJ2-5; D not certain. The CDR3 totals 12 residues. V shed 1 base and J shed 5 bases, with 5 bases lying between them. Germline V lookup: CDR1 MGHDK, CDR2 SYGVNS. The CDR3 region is CASSEWDETQYF. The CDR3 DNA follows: TGTGCCAGCAGTGAATGGGATGAGACCCAGTACTTC.